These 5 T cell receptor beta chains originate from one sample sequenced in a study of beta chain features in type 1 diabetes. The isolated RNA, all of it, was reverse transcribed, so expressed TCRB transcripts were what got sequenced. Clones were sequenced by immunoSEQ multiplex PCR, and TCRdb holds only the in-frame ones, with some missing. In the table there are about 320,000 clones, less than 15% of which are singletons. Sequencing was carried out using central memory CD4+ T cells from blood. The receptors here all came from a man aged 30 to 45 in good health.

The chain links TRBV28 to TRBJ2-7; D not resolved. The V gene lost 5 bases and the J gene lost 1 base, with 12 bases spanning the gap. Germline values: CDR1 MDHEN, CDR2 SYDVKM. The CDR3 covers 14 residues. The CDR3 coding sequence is TGTGCCAGCAGTACGCCCTCTGGGTCCTACGAGCAGTACGTC. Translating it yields CASSTPSGSYEQYV.

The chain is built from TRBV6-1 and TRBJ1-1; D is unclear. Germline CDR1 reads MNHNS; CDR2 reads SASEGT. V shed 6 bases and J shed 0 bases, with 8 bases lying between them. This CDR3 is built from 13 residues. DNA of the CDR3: TGTGCCAGCAGGGACTTAATGAACACTGAAGCTTTCTTT. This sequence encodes CASRDLMNTEAFF.

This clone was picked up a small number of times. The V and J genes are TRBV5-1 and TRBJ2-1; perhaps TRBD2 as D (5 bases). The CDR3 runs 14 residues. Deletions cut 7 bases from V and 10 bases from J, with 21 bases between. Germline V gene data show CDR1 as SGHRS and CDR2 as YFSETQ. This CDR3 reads CASSLSVGEREQFF. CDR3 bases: TGCGCCAGCTCACTTAGTGTCGGAGAGCGGGAGCAGTTCTTC.

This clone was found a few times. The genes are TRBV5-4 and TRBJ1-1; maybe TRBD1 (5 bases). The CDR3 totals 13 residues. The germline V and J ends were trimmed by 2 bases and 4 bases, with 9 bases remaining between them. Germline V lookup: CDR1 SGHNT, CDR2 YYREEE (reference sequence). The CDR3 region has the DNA TGTGCCAGCAGCTTATTTGGGGGCACTGAAGCTTTCTTT. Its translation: CASSLFGGTEAFF.

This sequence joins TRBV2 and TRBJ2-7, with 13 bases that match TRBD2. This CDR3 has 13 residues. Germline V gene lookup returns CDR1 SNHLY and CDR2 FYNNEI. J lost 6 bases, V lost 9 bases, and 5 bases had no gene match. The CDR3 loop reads CARQGLAGREQYF. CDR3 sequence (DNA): TGTGCCAGACAGGGACTAGCGGGGCGCGAGCAGTACTTC.